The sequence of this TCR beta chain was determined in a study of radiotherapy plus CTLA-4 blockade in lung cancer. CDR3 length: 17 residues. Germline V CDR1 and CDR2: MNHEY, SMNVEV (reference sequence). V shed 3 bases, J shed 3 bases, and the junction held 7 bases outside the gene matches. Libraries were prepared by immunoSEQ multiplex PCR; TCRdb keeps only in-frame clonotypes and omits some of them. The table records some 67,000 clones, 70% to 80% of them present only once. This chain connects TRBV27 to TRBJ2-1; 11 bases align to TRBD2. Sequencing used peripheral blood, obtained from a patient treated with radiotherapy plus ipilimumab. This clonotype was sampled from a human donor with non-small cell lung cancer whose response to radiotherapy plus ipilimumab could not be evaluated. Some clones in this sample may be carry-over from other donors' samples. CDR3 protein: CASSLISGGAFYNEQFF. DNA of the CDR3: TGTGCCAGCAGTTTGATTAGCGGGGGGGCCTTCTACAATGAGCAGTTCTTC.